This TCR beta chain was profiled in a study of radiotherapy plus CTLA-4 blockade in lung cancer. Whole-study findings and limits: Expansion in blood of tumor-derived TCR clones was seen after radiotherapy plus ipilimumab. In blood, early T cell clone dynamics reportedly predicted response best, together with interferon-beta.

This CDR3 comprises 13 residues. V was clipped by 6 bases and J by 0 bases, with 9 bases between them. Per the germline V gene, CDR1 is KGHSH and CDR2 is LQKENI. The repertoire was sequenced with immunoSEQ multiplex PCR; TCRdb's copy has only in-frame clones and lacks some. This sample has tens of thousands of clones, with about 70% found just once. This clone was detected once. Its antigen is not identified. This sample comprised peripheral blood, obtained from a patient treated with radiotherapy plus ipilimumab. The chain employs TRBV18 and TRBJ2-7; D ambiguous. The TCR sequence derives from a human donor with non-small cell lung cancer who had stable disease on radiotherapy plus ipilimumab. Here the CDR3 DNA reads TGTGCCAGCTCGCCCACAGTCTCCTACGAGCAGTACTTC. Protein sequence: CASSPTVSYEQYF.